This T cell receptor (beta chain) was sequenced during a study of cytomegalovirus exposure and HLA in healthy donors. Study-wide results and limits: Another analysis was done later, and it associated 17,000 or so TCR beta sequences with HLA alleles at 0.05 false discovery rate.

As for this clone: Its matching antigen is unknown.

Use of 60 Vbeta and 13 Jbeta primers characterized the PCR. The repertoire was sequenced with immunoSEQ multiplex PCR; TCRdb's copy has only in-frame clones and lacks some. This table has about 160,000 clones, roughly 72% appearing once. V dropped 3 bases and J dropped 10; count of bases not matched to a gene: 5. The CDR3 runs 14 residues. The germline CDR1 and CDR2 sequences are SEHNR and FQNEAQ (reference sequence). The chain links TRBV7-9 to TRBJ2-1; 11 nucleotides agree with TRBD2. The sample was PBMCs. The receptor was isolated from a man aged 35 to 55 in good health and CMV-seronegative. The CDR3 nucleotides are TGTGCCAGCAGCTTTAGCGGGAGGGCAGAAGAGCAGTTCTTC. Its protein is CASSFSGRAEEQFF.